What follows are 17 T cell receptor beta chains derived from one specimen sequenced in a study of CD8 T cells in Susac syndrome. Reverse transcription of roughly 0.5 to 1 ug RNA was performed with random hexamers. TCRdb re-called the immunoSEQ multiplex PCR reads with MiXCR, one entry per CDR3 protein. Among around 190,000 distinct CDR3 sequences, over 85% were seen once, and the ten largest hold approximately 0.1%. Sequenced input: CD4+ T cells from PBMCs. These receptors originate from a human donor in good health.

This clonotype was found once. This sequence joins TRBV5-6 and TRBJ1-6, with D maybe TRBD1 (6 bases). This CDR3 spans 14 amino acids. Germline V CDR1 and CDR2: SGHDT, YYEEEE. The V gene lost 0 bases and the J gene lost 10 bases, with 11 bases spanning the gap. CDR3 protein: CASSLEQGNSPLHF. CDR3 DNA: TGTGCCAGCAGCTTGGAACAGGGCAACTCACCCCTCCACTTT.

This chain links TRBV20-1 with TRBJ1-2, with unresolved D. The CDR3 is 12 residues long. The germline V gene has CDR1 DFQATT and CDR2 SNEGSKA (reference sequence). V was pared by 5 bases and J by 6 bases, with 13 bases between. The CDR3 DNA reads TGCAGTGCTCCCGTCGTCTCAAATGGCTACACCTTC. Translated, it gives CSAPVVSNGYTF.

The V call is TRBV24-1, the J call TRBJ2-2; no reliable D call. The germline V gene has CDR1 KGHDR and CDR2 SFDVKD. Trimming shortened V by 3 bases and J by 7 bases, and 17 bases separated the two germline ends. The CDR3 spans 16 residues. The CDR3 DNA reads TGTGCCACCAGTGATACCTCGGACCGCACTGGCGGGGAGCTGTTTTTT. It yields the protein CATSDTSDRTGGELFF.

The chain combines TRBV6-5 with TRBJ2-5; 7 bases fit TRBD2. V lost 10 bases to trimming and J lost 8 bases; unmatched junction nucleotides: 19. The CDR3 contains 15 residues. The germline CDR1 and CDR2 sequences are MNHEY and SVGAGI. DNA for the CDR3: TGTGCCACCAGCCAAGCCGCGGGAGTCAGTCCCACCCAGTACTTC. Amino acid sequence: CATSQAAGVSPTQYF.

The chain employs TRBV30 and TRBJ2-1; the D gene is possibly TRBD2 (6 bases). CDR1 GTSNPN and CDR2 SVGIG come from the germline V gene (reference sequence). The CDR3 length is 13 residues. Trimming cost V 4 bases and J 5 bases, with 12 bases left between them. The CDR3 protein is CAWTAGTNNEQFF. The DNA for the CDR3 is TGTGCCTGGACGGCGGGAACCAACAATGAGCAGTTCTTC.

V is TRBV24-1 and J is TRBJ2-1; 11 nucleotides line up with TRBD2. Trimming cost V 9 bases and J 6 bases; bases outside gene matches: 6. The CDR3 extends over 14 amino acids. CDR1 and CDR2 (germline): KGHDR, SFDVKD. CDR3 loop: CATASGGLLNEQFF. DNA of the CDR3: TGTGCCACCGCTAGCGGGGGGCTCCTCAATGAGCAGTTCTTC.

This clonotype was seen only once. The CDR3 loop reads CSPDRDSAGDTQYF. In nucleotides, the CDR3 is TGCAGTCCGGACCGGGACTCCGCAGGAGATACGCAGTATTTT. The V and J genes are TRBV20-1 and TRBJ2-3; TRBD2 is a possible D gene (6 bases). Germline assignment: CDR1 DFQATT and CDR2 SNEGSKA (reference sequence). The CDR3 length is 14 residues. Trimming pared 8 bases from V and 5 bases from J, leaving 20 bases between.

V is TRBV11-2 and J is TRBJ2-7; perhaps TRBD1 as D (5 bases). The ends were cut back, 1 base at V and 0 bases at J, with 7 bases in the middle. Per germline, CDR1 SGHAT and CDR2 FQNNGV. This CDR3 region has 14 residues. The CDR3 nucleotides are TGTGCCAGCAGCTTAGTACAGGACTCCTACGAGCAGTACGTC. It is translated as CASSLVQDSYEQYV.

This chain links TRBV18 with TRBJ2-1, with 8 bases that match TRBD2. The CDR3 has 15 residues. V shed 4 bases and J 6 bases; nucleotides not matched to a gene: 8. From germline, CDR1 is KGHSH and CDR2 LQKENI. In DNA form, the CDR3 reads TGTGCCAGCTCACTCGAAGCGGGGGCGGGCAATGAGCAGTTCTTC. This translates into CASSLEAGAGNEQFF.

The chain carries TRBV2 and TRBJ2-3, with 9 bases aligning to TRBD1. CDR1 SNHLY and CDR2 FYNNEI come from the germline V gene. V was pared by 4 bases and J by 1 base, with 0 bases of the junction left unmatched. CDR3 length equals 14 residues. The CDR3 reads CASSGQGGTDTQYF. DNA for the CDR3: TGTGCCAGCAGTGGACAGGGGGGCACAGATACGCAGTATTTT. Looking up the rest from reference TRBV2 and TRBJ2-3 gives the full variable domain: EPEVTQTPSHQVTQMGQEVILRCVPISNHLYFYWYRQILGQKVEFLVSFYNNEISEKSEIFDDQFSVERPDGSNFTLKIRSTKLEDSAMYFCASSGQGGTDTQYFGPGTRLTVL.

The genes are TRBV12-3 or TRBV12-4 and TRBJ1-5, with D unresolved. This CDR3 has 18 amino acids. The V end was cut by 7 bases, the J end by 0 bases, with 22 bases between. The CDR3 loop is CASTWSLSGGYSNQPQHF. Written as DNA, the CDR3 is TGTGCCAGCACCTGGAGTCTTTCAGGAGGGTATAGCAATCAGCCCCAGCATTTT.

CDR3 nucleotides: TGCAGCGCCGACTTTGATGAAAAACTGTTTTTT. It is translated as CSADFDEKLFF. The chain joins TRBV29-1 to TRBJ1-4, with D uncertain. V lost 7 bases to trimming and J lost 6 bases, with 9 bases between them. Germline assignment: CDR1 SQVTM and CDR2 ANQGSEA. The CDR3 loop spans 11 amino acids.

The V gene is TRBV21-1, the J gene TRBJ2-5. TRBV21-1 is reported as a pseudogene. The CDR3 is made up of 14 amino acids. CDR3 DNA: TGTGCCAGCAGTAAAGCCCAATGGCCACCGACCCAGTACTTC. Its protein is CASSKAQWPPTQYF.

This clonotype is a singleton in its sample. The genes are TRBV20-1 and TRBJ2-5, with TRBD1 matching over 10 bases. The CDR3 is made up of 17 amino acids. V gave up 8 bases and J gave up 1 base; unmatched junction bases: 16. The germline gives CDR1 DFQATT, CDR2 SNEGSKA (reference sequence). CDR3: CSLSPAGTGDPQETQYF. The CDR3 DNA follows: TGCAGTCTTTCCCCCGCTGGGACAGGGGATCCCCAAGAGACCCAGTACTTC.

The V and J genes are TRBV12-3 or TRBV12-4 and TRBJ2-1, with 8 bases lining up with TRBD1. The CDR3 length is 15 residues. Unmatched junction bases numbered 9, after V lost 5 bases and J lost 6 bases. The CDR3 DNA sequence: TGTGCCAGCAGTCGGGGACAGGACTTCACCAATGAGCAGTTCTTC. It specifies CASSRGQDFTNEQFF.

This clonotype was observed once. The J gene is TRBJ1-1, the V gene TRBV29-1; no reliable D call. Germline values: CDR1 SQVTM, CDR2 ANQGSEA. The CDR3 extends over 10 amino acids. Trimming removed 7 bases at V and 8 bases at J, with 11 bases between. The CDR3 nucleotides read TGCAGCGCCGCCCGGGCCGAAGCTTTCTTT. Translation: CSAARAEAFF.

J is TRBJ2-5 and V is TRBV4-2; D could derive from TRBD1 or TRBD2 (6 bases each). The length of the CDR3 is 17 residues. Germline V gene data show CDR1 as LGHNA and CDR2 as YNFKEQ. V was cut by 1 base and J by 4 bases, with 19 bases left in between. CDR3 amino acids: CASSQAQGAGGPETQYF. In DNA form, the CDR3 reads TGTGCCAGCAGCCAAGCCCAAGGAGCTGGGGGGCCAGAGACCCAGTACTTC.